This passage covers 24 T cell receptor beta chains from one sample sequenced in a study of OX40 agonist ivuxolimab in advanced cancers. The data were produced by immunoSEQ multiplex PCR, yet TCRdb's version contains in-frame clones alone and is incomplete. The sample lists about 19,000 clones, around 82% seen once, with around 21% in the top ten. Specimen: CD4+ or CD8+ T cells sorted from blood, collected in a trial of the OX40 agonist ivuxolimab. Every receptor here comes from an adult with an advanced solid tumor such as melanoma, head and neck, liver or kidney cancer.

The V gene is TRBV27, the J gene TRBJ2-3; 13 bases are shared with TRBD2. The CDR3 is 15 residues long. Germline lookup yields CDR1 MNHEY and CDR2 SMNVEV (reference sequence). After removal of 6 bases from V and 4 bases from J, the junction contained 4 bases not matched to a gene. The CDR3 here is CASSRTSGGPDTQYF. The CDR3 nucleotides are TGTGCCAGCAGCCGGACTAGCGGGGGCCCAGATACGCAGTATTTT.

V and J are TRBV9 and TRBJ1-2, with D possibly being TRBD1 (5 bases). V lost 5 bases to trimming and J lost 4 bases, with 21 bases between them. This CDR3 is 16 amino acids long. Per germline, CDR1 SGDLS and CDR2 YYNGEE. CDR3 residues: CASRSLGEGAPYGYTF. CDR3 DNA sequence: TGTGCCAGCAGATCGCTAGGAGAAGGGGCGCCCTATGGCTACACCTTC. The full variable domain, rest sourced from reference TRBV9 and TRBJ1-2, is DSGVTQTPKHLITATGQRVTLRCSPRSGDLSVYWYQQSLDQGLQFLIQYYNGEERAKGNILERFSAQQFPDLHSELNLSSLELGDSALYFCASRSLGEGAPYGYTFGSGTRLTVV.

This clone was counted a few times. The chain joins TRBV6-1 to TRBJ2-1, with a possible D match to TRBD2 (7 bases). V lost 7 bases and J lost 8, with 18 bases in between. The germline V gene has CDR1 MNHNS and CDR2 SASEGT. This CDR3 spans 14 amino acids. CDR3 region: CASILGWGGDEQFF. The CDR3 coding sequence is TGTGCCAGCATTTTAGGTTGGGGGGGCGATGAGCAGTTCTTC.

The chain carries TRBV9 and TRBJ2-5; 9 bases are shared with TRBD1. The CDR3 consists of 15 residues. Per germline, CDR1 SGDLS and CDR2 YYNGEE. The V segment lost 3 bases and the J segment 5 bases; nucleotides outside the gene matches: 8. The CDR3 sequence: CASSARDRVLETQYF. The CDR3 DNA is TGTGCCAGCAGCGCCCGGGACAGGGTATTGGAGACCCAGTACTTC.

The chain recombines TRBV28 with TRBJ2-7, with D possibly matching TRBD2 (7 bases). This CDR3 is 17 amino acids long. The V end lost 2 bases, the J end lost 5 bases, and 22 bases lay between the germline ends. Germline values: CDR1 MDHEN, CDR2 SYDVKM. In DNA, the CDR3 is TGTGCCAGCAGTTTACCAACTCTCGGGGAGGGGGTTAACGAGCAGTACTTC. Amino acids: CASSLPTLGEGVNEQYF.

The gene calls are TRBV7-4 and TRBJ2-7, with a possible D match to TRBD1 (5 bases). The CDR3 contains 19 residues. V was cut by 2 bases and J by 3 bases, with 26 bases left in between. Germline CDR1 SGHVT, CDR2 SQSDAQ. CDR3 residues: CASSLSWAPRPRVDYEQYF. CDR3 DNA: TGTGCCAGCAGCTTATCATGGGCCCCCCGCCCCAGGGTCGACTACGAGCAGTACTTC. Full variable domain (outside the CDR3, taken from reference TRBV7-4 and TRBJ2-7): GAGVSQSPRYKVAKRGRDVALRCDSISGHVTLYWYRQTLGQGSEVLTYSQSDAQRDKSGRPSGRFSAERPERSVSTLKIQRTEQGDSAVYLCASSLSWAPRPRVDYEQYFGPGTRLTVT.

This sequence joins TRBV7-2 and TRBJ1-2; D perhaps matches TRBD1 (6 bases). CDR3 length: 13 residues. Germline CDR1 reads SGHTA; CDR2 reads FQGNSA. The V and J ends lost 4 bases and 1 base respectively, with 7 bases between them. CDR3 DNA: TGTGCCAGCAGCTCACAGGGTAACTATGGCTACACCTTC. It translates to CASSSQGNYGYTF.

The V gene is TRBV28, the J gene TRBJ1-5; tentatively, D is TRBD1 (6 bases). This CDR3 is built from 16 residues. V dropped 7 bases and J dropped 1 base, with 17 bases sitting between them. Germline loops: CDR1 MDHEN, CDR2 SYDVKM. CDR3 amino acids: CASNLIGTHSNQPQHF. As DNA, the CDR3 is TGTGCCAGCAACTTAATCGGGACACACAGCAATCAGCCCCAGCATTTT.

A few counts support this clone. The CDR3 sequence: CASSQTSGTSSYEQYF. CDR3 sequence (DNA): TGTGCCAGCAGTCAAACTAGCGGAACAAGCTCCTACGAGCAGTACTTC. V is TRBV28 and J is TRBJ2-7; 8 bases match TRBD2. This CDR3 contains 16 residues. CDR1 is MDHEN, CDR2 SYDVKM, per germline. V shed 5 bases and J 0 bases; nucleotides not matched to a gene: 9.

CDR3 sequence: CASSRRGGPNYQETQYF. For the CDR3, the DNA is TGTGCCAGCAGTAGACGAGGGGGACCGAACTACCAAGAGACCCAGTACTTC. The chain joins TRBV27 to TRBJ2-5; D might be TRBD1 (6 bases). The germline CDR1 and CDR2 sequences are MNHEY and SMNVEV (reference sequence). CDR3 length: 17 residues. V was shortened by 5 bases and J by 0 bases, with 19 bases between the two germline ends.

The chain carries TRBV5-6 and TRBJ2-7; the D call may be TRBD1 or TRBD2 (5 bases each). Between the trimmed V and J ends, which lost 2 bases and 2 bases, there was a span of 14 bases. This CDR3 spans 15 amino acids. Per the germline V gene, CDR1 is SGHDT and CDR2 is YYEEEE. Here the CDR3 reads CASSFTGTETYEQYF. Written as DNA, the CDR3 is TGTGCCAGCAGCTTTACGGGGACCGAGACCTACGAGCAGTACTTC.

The CDR3: CASSPQVGTEAFF. Written as DNA, the CDR3 is TGTGCCAGCAGCCCCCAGGTGGGTACTGAAGCTTTCTTT. The chain employs TRBV7-6 and TRBJ1-1, with D uncertain. V was shortened by 5 bases and J by 5 bases, with 12 bases between the two germline ends. CDR1 and CDR2 (germline): SGHVS, FNYEAQ. The CDR3 is 13 residues long.

The chain links TRBV15 to TRBJ1-2; D ambiguous. This CDR3 is built from 14 residues. The V gene lost 2 bases and the J gene lost 9 bases, with 16 bases spanning the gap. Germline V gene sequence: CDR1 LNHNV, CDR2 YYDKDF (reference sequence). CDR3 loop: CATSRRTDIDSYTF. Here the CDR3 DNA reads TGTGCCACCAGCAGACGCACGGATATCGACAGCTACACCTTC. Based on the CDR3 plus reference TRBV15 and TRBJ1-2, the full variable domain is DAMVIQNPRYQVTQFGKPVTLSCSQTLNHNVMYWYQQKSSQAPKLLFHYYDKDFNNEADTPDNFQSRRPNTSFCFLDIRSPGLGDTAMYLCATSRRTDIDSYTFGSGTRLTVV.

The CDR3 loop is CASSEKTSEDTF. The CDR3 nucleotides read TGTGCCAGCAGTGAAAAGACTTCAGAGGACACCTTC. The chain recombines TRBV2 with TRBJ1-2; D is unresolved. This CDR3 region has 12 residues. Trimming cost V 2 bases and J 12 bases, with 13 bases left between them. Germline CDR1 reads SNHLY; CDR2 reads FYNNEI.

V gene TRBV28 combines with J gene TRBJ2-5, with TRBD1 matching over 8 bases. Germline V lookup: CDR1 MDHEN, CDR2 SYDVKM. The CDR3 has 17 residues. With V trimmed by 0 bases and J by 7 bases, 13 bases remained unmatched. In nucleotides, the CDR3 is TGTGCCAGCAGTTTATGCAGACAGGGGCTACCGGAGGGGACCCAGTACTTC. This codes for CASSLCRQGLPEGTQYF.

The gene calls are TRBV21-1 and TRBJ2-1; TRBD2 reflects the table's D call only, with no check against the DNA. TRBV21-1 is reported as a pseudogene. The CDR3 has 16 amino acids. The CDR3 loop is CASSARGAGVGDEQFF. The CDR3 DNA is TGTGCCAGCAGCGCCCGGGGCGCGGGAGTTGGCGATGAGCAGTTCTTC.

The V gene is TRBV4-1, the J gene TRBJ1-1, with 7 bases lining up with TRBD1. This CDR3 region has 15 residues. Germline CDR1 is MGHRA and CDR2 is YSYEKL. The junction had 2 bases not matched to a gene; V was cut back by 0 bases and J by 1 base. The CDR3 DNA sequence: TGCGCCAGCAGCCAAGAACAGGGGCCGAACACTGAAGCTTTCTTT. Its translation: CASSQEQGPNTEAFF.

This clone came up once. The chain joins TRBV4-1 to TRBJ2-7; 8 nucleotides match TRBD1. The CDR3 is 15 residues long. V shed 0 bases and J 1 base; nucleotides not matched to a gene: 2. Per germline, CDR1 MGHRA and CDR2 YSYEKL. CDR3 sequence reads: CASSQEGTGSYEQYF. The CDR3 DNA reads as TGCGCCAGCAGCCAAGAGGGGACAGGTTCCTACGAGCAGTACTTC.

This chain connects TRBV11-3 to TRBJ2-7; D call uncertain. V was shortened by 5 bases and J by 1 base, with 9 bases between the two germline ends. The germline V gene has CDR1 SGHNT and CDR2 YENEEA. The CDR3 contains 13 residues. This chain's CDR3 is CASSPRGSYEQYF. As DNA, the CDR3 is TGTGCCAGCAGCCCGAGAGGATCCTACGAGCAGTACTTC.

The CDR3 sequence is CSVAGAYEQYF. The CDR3 bases are TGCAGCGTTGCAGGGGCCTACGAGCAGTACTTC. The genes are TRBV29-1 and TRBJ2-7, with D tentatively TRBD1 (6 bases). CDR1 and CDR2 from the germline V gene are SQVTM and ANQGSEA. The CDR3 length is 11 residues. The V end lost 4 bases, the J end lost 2 bases, and 6 bases lay between the germline ends.

This clone was observed once. V and J are TRBV6-6 and TRBJ1-3; TRBD1 aligns across 7 bases. The V and J ends lost 7 bases and 2 bases, in that order; junction bases with no gene match: 11. This CDR3 has 16 amino acids. Germline V gene lookup returns CDR1 MNHNY and CDR2 SVGAGI (reference sequence). The CDR3 region has the DNA TGTGCCAGCACCCCTGGTGAGGGGGCGACTGGAAACACCATATATTTT. Encoded protein: CASTPGEGATGNTIYF.

The chain has TRBV4-1 and TRBJ2-1; 10 bases line up with TRBD2. Germline CDR1 MGHRA, CDR2 YSYEKL. CDR3 length equals 18 residues. V shed 5 bases, J shed 8 bases, and the junction held 18 bases outside the gene matches. CDR3: CASSTQTLAGDSGDEQFF. The CDR3 nucleotides read TGCGCCAGCAGCACTCAAACCCTAGCGGGAGATTCTGGCGATGAGCAGTTCTTC.

This clone was counted a single time. The chain carries TRBV4-1 and TRBJ2-7, with a possible D match to TRBD1 (6 bases). This CDR3 spans 15 amino acids. With 0 bases removed from V and 5 bases from J, the gap between germline ends came to 14 bases. The germline V gene has CDR1 MGHRA and CDR2 YSYEKL. CDR3 amino acids: CASSQDLQGKNEQYF. For the CDR3, the DNA is TGCGCCAGCAGCCAAGACCTGCAGGGGAAGAACGAGCAGTACTTC.

This clone was observed a single time. The CDR3 is CASSSSSYEQYF. The CDR3 bases are TGTGCCAGCAGCTCTAGCTCCTACGAGCAGTACTTC. This chain connects TRBV27 to TRBJ2-7; D call uncertain. V lost 6 bases and J 0 bases, leaving 6 bases between the germline ends. The CDR3 sequence is 12 residues long. The germline gives CDR1 MNHEY, CDR2 SMNVEV (reference sequence).